The 10 T cell receptor beta chains given below trace back to one sample, sequenced in a study of T cells in Graves' hyperthyroidism and ophthalmopathy. From RNA transcripts, TCR beta CDR3 regions were amplified. An initial round of RT-PCR targeting the TCR CDR3 relied on the HTBI primer set. Using its own MiXCR run on the multiplex PCR reads, TCRdb lists one record per CDR3 protein. The sample carries more than 40,000 distinct CDR3 sequences, approximately 49% recorded once. The source material was peripheral blood or thyroid tissue (not recorded which). The receptors originated from a woman between 45 and 65 years old with Graves' hyperthyroidism.

This clonotype has at least ten counts. This chain joins TRBV5-1 and TRBJ1-2; no firm D call. The CDR3 runs to 14 residues. V shed 0 bases and J shed 6 bases, with 12 bases lying between them. Looked up from germline, CDR1 is SGHRS and CDR2 is YFSETQ. The DNA for the CDR3 is TGCGCCAGCAGCTTGGCCGGCAGGAATGATGGCTACACCTTC. This codes for CASSLAGRNDGYTF.

The genes are TRBV7-6 and TRBJ2-2, with D perhaps matching TRBD1 (5 bases). The germline V gene encodes CDR1 SGHVS and CDR2 FNYEAQ. CDR3 length: 10 amino acids. The DNA of the CDR3 is TGTGCTAGGGGCACCGGGGAGCTGTTTTTT. Translation: CARGTGELFF.

The chain carries TRBV10-3 and TRBJ1-1; 12 bases map to TRBD1. The CDR3 contains 16 residues. Germline V gives CDR1 ENHRY, CDR2 SYGVKD. V shed 5 bases and J 3 bases; nucleotides not matched to a gene: 7. CDR3 bases: TGTGCCATCAGTCGACCGGGACAGGGGGCCGACACTGAAGCTTTCTTT. It translates to CAISRPGQGADTEAFF.

This clonotype was counted many times. This chain connects TRBV20-1 to TRBJ2-7; tentative D call: TRBD1 (7 bases). The CDR3 has 13 amino acids. CDR1 and CDR2 from the germline V gene are DFQATT and SNEGSKA (reference sequence). Trimming shortened V by 1 base and J by 7 bases, and 14 bases separated the two germline ends. This CDR3 is CSARAGARGEQYF. The CDR3, as DNA: TGCAGTGCTAGAGCGGGGGCCAGGGGGGAGCAGTACTTC.

This clonotype came up a few times. The chain joins TRBV20-1 to TRBJ1-1; TRBD1 matches 8 bases. The CDR3 runs to 14 residues. Germline CDR1 and CDR2: DFQATT and SNEGSKA (reference sequence). V shed 4 bases, J shed 4 bases, and the junction held 8 bases outside the gene matches. The DNA of the CDR3 is TGCAGTGCTATCGACAGGGGAGGGATCACTGAAGCTTTCTTT. It specifies CSAIDRGGITEAFF.

This chain joins TRBV5-5 and TRBJ1-5; TRBD1 is a possible D gene (6 bases). Germline CDR1 reads SGHKS; CDR2 reads YYEKEE (reference sequence). The CDR3 covers 16 residues. The V end was cut by 0 bases, the J end by 4 bases, with 14 bases between. CDR3 DNA sequence: TGTGCCAGCAGCTTGGCCTCCGGGACACAAAATCAGCCCCAGCATTTT. This encodes CASSLASGTQNQPQHF.

The V call is TRBV19, the J call TRBJ2-2, with D perhaps being TRBD1 or TRBD2 (6 bases each). The germline V gene encodes CDR1 LNHDA and CDR2 SQIVND (reference sequence). The CDR3 runs to 14 residues. V shed 7 bases and J shed 7 bases, with 16 bases lying between them. The CDR3 protein is CASKPSGASGELFF. DNA for the CDR3: TGTGCCAGTAAACCCTCGGGGGCAAGCGGGGAGCTGTTTTTT.

This clonotype was seen many times. V usage is TRBV6-2 or TRBV6-3 and J usage is TRBJ2-7; TRBD1 might be the D (5 bases). The CDR3 extends over 13 amino acids. Trimming took off 6 bases at V and 7 bases at J, with 16 bases between the two ends. Germline loops: CDR1 MNHEY, CDR2 SVGEGT. The chain's CDR3 is CASRKRQSWEQYF. The CDR3 DNA follows: TGTGCCAGCAGGAAAAGACAGTCCTGGGAGCAGTACTTC.

The table lists this clonotype with many counts. The rearrangement uses TRBV10-3 and TRBJ1-6; a weak D match, TRBD1 (6 bases). Per germline, CDR1 ENHRY and CDR2 SYGVKD. CDR3 length: 12 amino acids. V was shortened by 7 bases and J by 5 bases, with 6 bases between the two germline ends. For the CDR3, the DNA is TGTGCCATCAACAGGGATAATTCACCCCTCCACTTT. As protein: CAINRDNSPLHF.

The table lists this clonotype with many counts. V usage is TRBV20-1 and J usage is TRBJ2-7; 15 bases line up with TRBD2. Losses at the gene ends were 2 bases for V and 1 base for J; bases not matched to a gene: 3. This CDR3 region has 16 residues. In germline, CDR1 is DFQATT, CDR2 SNEGSKA (reference sequence). The CDR3 coding sequence is TGCAGTGCTAGACCCGGGACTAGCGGGAGGTCCTACGAGCAGTACTTC. Its translation is CSARPGTSGRSYEQYF.